The 6 T cell receptor beta chains below come from one sample, sequenced in a study of blood T cell repertoires in COVID-19. Profiling relied on immunoSEQ multiplex PCR, and the TCRdb table lists in-frame clones only, not all of them. The sample lists hundreds of thousands of clones; roughly 89% were seen once. Sample: PBMCs or T cells enriched from blood (not recorded which). The receptor set was obtained from a woman aged 18-30 years who had recovered from COVID-19.

This sequence joins TRBV9 and TRBJ2-3; 11 bases line up with TRBD2. V trimming: 0 bases; J trimming: 3 bases; junction bases outside the gene matches: 6. There are 17 residues in the CDR3. Germline CDR1 reads SGDLS; CDR2 reads YYNGEE. The CDR3 protein is CASSVEPSGRITDTQYF. The CDR3 nucleotides read TGTGCCAGCAGCGTAGAGCCTAGCGGGAGGATAACAGATACGCAGTATTTT.

V is TRBV5-1 and J is TRBJ2-2; maybe TRBD1 (6 bases). Germline CDR1 and CDR2: SGHRS and YFSETQ. V lost 2 bases, J lost 2 bases, and 10 bases lay in between. The CDR3 runs to 15 residues. CDR3 sequence: CASSFGQRNTGELFF. Here the CDR3 DNA reads TGCGCCAGCAGCTTCGGACAGCGTAACACCGGGGAGCTGTTTTTT.

The chain has TRBV6-5 and TRBJ1-1, with D uncertain. CDR1 is MNHEY and CDR2 is SVGAGI in the germline V gene. V was trimmed by 2 bases and J by 3 bases, leaving 13 bases between them. The CDR3 is 15 residues long. CDR3 amino acids: CASSYRAGRDTEAFF. CDR3 sequence (DNA): TGTGCCAGCAGTTACCGCGCGGGGAGGGACACTGAAGCTTTCTTT.

The genes are TRBV5-4 and TRBJ1-1, with 12 bases fitting TRBD1. V gave up 4 bases and J gave up 4 bases; unmatched junction bases: 5. The germline V gene encodes CDR1 SGHNT and CDR2 YYREEE (reference sequence). The CDR3 contains 15 residues. DNA of the CDR3: TGTGCCAGCAGCCGGGACAGGGGGCGGGGCACTGAAGCTTTCTTT. Translating gives CASSRDRGRGTEAFF.

The chain joins TRBV7-7 to TRBJ2-5; 12 bases are shared with TRBD2. Germline V CDR1 and CDR2: SSHAT, FNYEAQ (reference sequence). V gave up 5 bases and J gave up 0 bases; unmatched junction bases: 4. This CDR3 spans 16 amino acids. The CDR3 DNA sequence: TGTGCCAGCAGCCCAGGACTAGCGGGATACCAAGAGACCCAGTACTTC. Amino acid sequence: CASSPGLAGYQETQYF.

The chain links TRBV18 to TRBJ1-2; 9 bases match TRBD1. Germline CDR1 KGHSH, CDR2 LQKENI. The CDR3 runs 14 residues. Germline trimming cut 4 bases from V and 3 bases from J; bases unmatched to any gene: 3. CDR3 region: CASSRRQGDYGYTF. The CDR3 nucleotides read TGTGCCAGCTCACGTAGACAGGGGGACTATGGCTACACCTTC.